This TCR beta chain was sequenced during a study of early T cells in non-severe SARS-CoV-2 infection. Study-level information: The authors sequenced bulk RNA from unsorted whole blood, leaving chains unpaired. Study outcomes and limitations: Sequences matched to VDJdb favored anti-spike CD8 responses, while private and CD4 specificities were missed.

The CDR3 loop spans 11 amino acids. With 5 bases removed from V and 3 bases from J, the gap between germline ends came to 6 bases. Germline V lookup: CDR1 DFQATT, CDR2 SNEGSKA (reference sequence). This clonotype was detected ten times or more. The antigen is undetermined. Attachment of unique molecular identifiers to individual cDNA molecules was performed. TCRdb re-called the 5' RACE reads through MiXCR, storing one row per CDR3 protein. Of tens of thousands of distinct CDR3 sequences in the sample, roughly 4.1% were seen once. The chain is built from TRBV20-1 and TRBJ2-3; D ambiguous. This sequence originates from an adult who was a healthcare worker with PCR-confirmed SARS-CoV-2 infection or an uninfected control (not recorded which). Sequenced sample: whole blood. The chain's CDR3 is CSAGLTDTQYF. The CDR3 nucleotides read TGCAGTGCTGGATTAACAGATACGCAGTATTTT.